These T cell receptor beta chains were read from a single sample in a study of blood T cell repertoires in COVID-19. Assay used: immunoSEQ multiplex PCR; TCRdb lists only in-frame clones, some missing. The sample lists almost 100,000 clones; approximately 86% were seen once. The specimen was peripheral blood. Receptor source: a man aged 50-60 years with acute or convalescent COVID-19. The CDR3 runs from the conserved cysteine through the conserved F or W. D genes are given only for firm matches. Size tells how often a clone was seen (once, few, many) or the class of an expanded clone, and some rows leave it out.

j_call | v_call | d_call | clone_size | cdr3_aa | cdr3_nt
TRBJ1-2 | TRBV7-2 | TRBD1 | NA | CASSLAQGAQYGYTF | TGTGCCAGCAGCTTAGCCCAGGGGGCGCAGTATGGCTACACCTTC
TRBJ1-1 | TRBV30 | NA | NA | CAWKWGPNTEAFF | TGTGCCTGGAAATGGGGCCCTAACACTGAAGCTTTCTTT
TRBJ2-3 | TRBV24-1 | TRBD1 | NA | CATSPGTGGGYTQYF | TGTGCCACCAGCCCCGGGACAGGGGGCGGATATACGCAGTATTTT
TRBJ2-7 | TRBV24-1 | TRBD2 | NA | CATSDFPPSGRSHEQYF | TGTGCCACCAGTGATTTTCCCCCTAGCGGGAGGTCCCACGAGCAGTACTTC
TRBJ1-4 | TRBV5-6 | NA | NA | CASSFRQGTNEKLFF | TGTGCCAGCAGCTTTCGGCAGGGGACTAATGAAAAACTGTTTTTT
TRBJ2-4 | TRBV10-2 | NA | NA | CASSGGLFLAKNIQYF | TGCGCCAGCAGTGGGGGACTGTTTCTAGCCAAAAACATTCAGTACTTC
TRBJ2-1 | TRBV11-2 | NA | NA | CASSLDGAGEQFF | TGTGCCAGCAGCTTAGATGGGGCAGGCGAGCAGTTCTTC
TRBJ1-2 | TRBV5-1 | TRBD1 | NA | CASSWAGGVGYTF | TGCGCCAGCAGCTGGGCAGGGGGCGTTGGCTACACCTTC
TRBJ2-2 | TRBV7-2 | NA | NA | CASSPPASMGTGELFF | TGTGCCAGCAGCCCCCCTGCTAGCATGGGCACCGGGGAGCTGTTTTTT
TRBJ2-5 | TRBV7-2 | TRBD2 | NA | CASSLGTSGAPGYF | TGTGCCAGCAGCTTAGGGACTAGCGGGGCCCCTGGGTACTTC
TRBJ2-7 | TRBV12-5 | TRBD1 | NA | CASAPLSDRGNEQYF | TGTGCTAGTGCCCCCCTGAGTGACAGGGGCAACGAGCAGTACTTC
TRBJ1-1 | TRBV5-6 | TRBD1 | NA | CASSSATGQGPGGTEAFF | TGTGCCAGCAGCTCCGCAACCGGACAGGGTCCGGGGGGCACTGAAGCTTTCTTT
TRBJ1-5 | TRBV5-6 | TRBD1 | NA | CASSLRKTGYSNQPQHF | TGTGCCAGCAGCCTTCGCAAGACAGGGTATAGCAATCAGCCCCAGCATTTT
TRBJ2-2 | TRBV6-2/TRBV6-3 | TRBD1 | NA | CASSYSWDRVATGELFF | TGTGCCAGCAGTTACTCCTGGGACAGGGTCGCCACCGGGGAGCTGTTTTTT
TRBJ2-5 | TRBV7-9 | TRBD2 | NA | CASSGTSGWERETQYF | TGTGCCAGCTCCGGGACTAGCGGGTGGGAGCGAGAGACCCAGTACTTC
TRBJ1-5 | TRBV6-5 | NA | NA | CASGPQEPQHF | TGTGCCAGCGGGCCGCAGGAGCCCCAGCATTTT
TRBJ2-2 | TRBV10-1 | NA | few | CASSESRMTGELFF | TGCGCCAGCAGTGAGTCGCGGATGACCGGGGAGCTGTTTTTT
TRBJ1-2 | TRBV11-2 | NA | once | CASSLDVKPPTF | TGTGCCAGCAGCTTAGATGTTAAGCCACCCACCTTC
TRBJ2-5 | TRBV19 | TRBD1 | NA | CASGQGASVQETQYF | TGTGCCAGTGGACAGGGGGCTTCGGTCCAAGAGACCCAGTACTTC
TRBJ1-3 | TRBV18 | NA | NA | CASSPPGVSGNTIYF | TGTGCCAGCTCACCACCAGGAGTCTCTGGAAACACCATATATTTT
TRBJ2-3 | TRBV10-2 | NA | NA | CASSTGGAPDYNTDTQYF | TGCGCCAGCAGTACCGGAGGGGCGCCGGACTATAACACAGATACGCAGTATTTT
TRBJ1-4 | TRBV10-3 | TRBD1 | NA | CAIRKSGTAGEKLFF | TGTGCCATCAGAAAGTCTGGGACAGCCGGGGAAAAACTGTTTTTT
TRBJ2-2 | TRBV3-1/TRBV3-2 | NA | NA | CASSQTGGGSTGELFF | TGTGCCAGCAGCCAGACGGGTGGGGGCTCCACCGGGGAGCTGTTTTTT
TRBJ2-2 | TRBV27 | TRBD2 | NA | CASSLFLTGGGELFF | TGTGCCAGCAGTTTATTTTTGACGGGGGGCGGGGAGCTGTTTTTT
TRBJ2-1 | TRBV19 | NA | NA | CASSTQTLAPSSYNEQFF | TGTGCCAGTAGTACCCAAACTCTAGCGCCAAGCTCCTACAATGAGCAGTTCTTC
TRBJ2-7 | TRBV6-5 | NA | few | CASKVYGSSYEQYF | TGTGCCAGCAAAGTTTACGGGAGCTCCTACGAGCAGTACTTC
TRBJ1-3 | TRBV6-1 | NA | NA | CASSVLDRTSGNTIYF | TGTGCCAGCAGTGTTCTGGACAGAACCTCTGGAAACACCATATATTTT
TRBJ1-2 | TRBV6-6 | TRBD1 | NA | CASSYPGQGNYGYTF | TGTGCCAGCAGTTACCCGGGACAGGGGAACTATGGCTACACCTTC
TRBJ2-7 | TRBV7-8 | TRBD2 | NA | CASSLISGGSYEQYF | TGTGCCAGCAGCTTAATCTCGGGGGGATCCTACGAGCAGTACTTC
TRBJ2-1 | TRBV30 | TRBD2 | once | CAWSVRTSGRVWHEQFF | TGTGCCTGGAGTGTTCGGACTAGCGGGAGGGTATGGCATGAGCAGTTCTTC
TRBJ2-5 | TRBV2 | NA | NA | CASSEVGTPQETQYF | TGTGCCAGCAGTGAAGTCGGGACACCCCAAGAGACCCAGTACTTC
TRBJ2-7 | TRBV28 | NA | NA | CASKVQRISSYEQYF | TGTGCCAGCAAGGTCCAGCGGATCAGCTCCTACGAGCAGTACTTC
TRBJ1-2 | TRBV6-5 | NA | NA | CASSSLLTGTNGYTF | TGTGCCAGCAGTTCCCTCCTTACAGGGACCAATGGCTACACCTTC
TRBJ1-1 | TRBV27 | TRBD1 | NA | CASSEWGTGNEAFF | TGTGCCAGCAGTGAGTGGGGGACAGGGAATGAAGCTTTCTTT
TRBJ1-4 | TRBV2 | NA | NA | CASSGGLLNEKLFF | TGTGCCAGCAGTGGAGGACTCCTTAATGAAAAACTGTTTTTT
TRBJ2-1 | TRBV11-1 | TRBD2 | NA | CASSLAGTSGRSFF | TGTGCCAGCAGCTTAGCGGGGACTAGCGGGAGGTCGTTCTTC
TRBJ2-7 | TRBV5-6 | NA | once | CASSFYRTYEQYF | TGTGCCAGCAGCTTTTACAGGACCTACGAGCAGTACTTC
TRBJ1-4 | TRBV12-3/TRBV12-4 | NA | NA | CASSLRYEKLFF | TGTGCCAGCAGTTTGCGTTACGAAAAACTGTTTTTT
TRBJ2-5 | TRBV15 | TRBD2 | NA | CATSRGSGSGQAETQYF | TGTGCCACCAGCAGAGGTAGCGGGAGTGGCCAGGCGGAGACCCAGTACTTC
TRBJ1-2 | TRBV6-5 | NA | NA | CASSYSGRKSTGYTF | TGTGCCAGCAGTTACTCGGGGAGGAAGTCGACCGGCTACACCTTC
TRBJ1-6 | TRBV5-6 | TRBD1 | few | CASSFGTDDSPLHF | TGTGCCAGCAGCTTCGGGACAGACGACTCACCCCTCCACTTT
TRBJ1-1 | TRBV12-3/TRBV12-4 | NA | NA | CATTYPPAFF | TGTGCCACCACATACCCCCCGGCTTTCTTT
TRBJ1-3 | TRBV6-5 | TRBD1 | NA | CASREAPGGGNTIYF | TGTGCCAGCAGGGAGGCGCCAGGGGGAGGAAACACCATATATTTT
TRBJ1-5 | TRBV7-9 | TRBD1 | NA | CASSPTGTGNQPQHF | TGTGCCAGCAGCCCAACCGGGACAGGGAATCAGCCCCAGCATTTT
TRBJ2-5 | TRBV15 | NA | NA | CATSRDTQETQYF | TGTGCCACCAGCAGGGACACCCAAGAGACCCAGTACTTC
TRBJ1-1 | TRBV18 | NA | NA | CASSEAWGRNTEAFF | TGTGCCAGCTCTGAGGCTTGGGGCAGAAACACTGAAGCTTTCTTT
TRBJ1-1 | TRBV7-9 | NA | NA | CASSLGTVVAEAFF | TGTGCCAGCAGCTTAGGGACAGTGGTTGCTGAAGCTTTCTTT
TRBJ1-1 | TRBV5-1 | NA | NA | CASSLGAEAFF | TGCGCCAGCAGCTTAGGGGCTGAAGCTTTCTTT
TRBJ1-6 | TRBV30 | NA | NA | CAWSNGQSSYNSPLHF | TGTGCCTGGAGTAACGGACAAAGCTCCTATAATTCACCCCTCCACTTT
TRBJ2-7 | TRBV6-5 | TRBD2 | NA | CAITADGRAYEQYF | TGTGCCATAACGGCGGACGGGAGGGCCTACGAGCAGTACTTC
TRBJ2-1 | TRBV7-2 | TRBD2 | NA | CASSFSRTSGYDEQFF | TGTGCCAGCAGCTTCTCCCGGACTAGCGGGTACGATGAGCAGTTCTTC
TRBJ1-1 | TRBV5-1 | NA | NA | CASSIGQLTLNTEAFF | TGCGCCAGCAGCATTGGACAGCTAACCCTGAACACTGAAGCTTTCTTT